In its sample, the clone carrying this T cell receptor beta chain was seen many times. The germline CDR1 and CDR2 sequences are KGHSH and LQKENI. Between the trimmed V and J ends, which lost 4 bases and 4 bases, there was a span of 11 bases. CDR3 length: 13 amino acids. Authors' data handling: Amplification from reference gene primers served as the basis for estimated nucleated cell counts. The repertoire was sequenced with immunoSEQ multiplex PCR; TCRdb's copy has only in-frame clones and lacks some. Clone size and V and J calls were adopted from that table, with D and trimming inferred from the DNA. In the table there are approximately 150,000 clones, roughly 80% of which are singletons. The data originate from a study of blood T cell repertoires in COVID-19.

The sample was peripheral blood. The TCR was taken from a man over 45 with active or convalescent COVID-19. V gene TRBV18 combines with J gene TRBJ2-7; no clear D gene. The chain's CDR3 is CASSQRPGYEQYF. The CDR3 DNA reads TGTGCCAGCTCACAAAGACCGGGTTACGAGCAGTACTTC.